A selection of T cell receptor beta chains follows, all from one sample in a study of graft-versus-host responses after intestinal transplantation. Sequencing was performed with immunoSEQ multiplex PCR; in TCRdb, only in-frame clones are kept and a portion is missing. The table records roughly 53,000 clones, less than 95% of them present only once. The input for sequencing was PBMCs, taken roughly 660 days after intestinal transplant. The receptors shown here come from a human patient who received an intestinal transplant, so some T cells may come from the graft donor. CDR3s include the opening cysteine and the closing phenylalanine or tryptophan. A D gene is named only where the DNA matches it firmly. Clone size, where shown, is once, few, many, or a class for clones that have expanded.

TRBV4-1	TRBJ2-3	NA	TRBD2	CASSQEGLAGGPGTDTQYF	TGCGCCAGCAGCCAAGAAGGGCTAGCGGGGGGGCCGGGCACAGATACGCAGTATTTT
TRBV5-8	TRBJ1-5	NA	TRBD1	CASSRRGLGSNQPQHF	TGTGCCAGCAGCCGTAGGGGGCTTGGGAGCAATCAGCCCCAGCATTTT
TRBV9	TRBJ1-2	NA	NA	CASSVGNGYTF	TGTGCCAGCAGCGTAGGTAATGGCTACACCTTC
TRBV16	TRBJ1-3	NA	NA	CASSRRPGNTIYF	TGTGCCAGCAGCCGACGTCCTGGAAACACCATATATTTT
TRBV5-4	TRBJ1-6	once	TRBD1	CASSQGQGSNSPLHF	TGTGCCAGCAGCCAAGGACAGGGAAGTAATTCACCCCTCCACTTT
TRBV15	TRBJ2-7	NA	TRBD2	CATSSQTSGYEQYF	TGTGCCACCAGCAGCCAGACTAGCGGATACGAGCAGTACTTC
TRBV12-5	TRBJ2-3	NA	TRBD2	CASGPRRLAGATDTQYF	TGTGCTAGTGGTCCGCGTCGCTTAGCGGGGGCAACAGATACGCAGTATTTT
TRBV12-5	TRBJ1-5	once	NA	CASGSTVPNQPQHF	TGTGCTAGTGGTTCGACAGTCCCCAATCAGCCCCAGCATTTT
TRBV7-6	TRBJ2-3	NA	TRBD2	CASSSSGGGTDTQYF	TGTGCCAGCAGCTCCTCTGGGGGGGGCACAGATACGCAGTATTTT
TRBV19	TRBJ2-3	NA	TRBD2	CASSRSGGVDTQYF	TGTGCCAGTAGTCGTAGCGGGGGGGTAGATACGCAGTATTTT
TRBV19	TRBJ2-7	once	TRBD1	CASSKAGGGEQYF	TGTGCCAGTAGTAAGGCAGGGGGTGGCGAGCAGTACTTC